The 13 T cell receptor beta chains given below trace back to one sample, sequenced in a study of T cells after yellow fever vaccination. TCRdb reprocessed the 5' RACE reads with MiXCR, giving one entry per CDR3 protein. The sample gives about 360,000 distinct CDR3 sequences, roughly 6.1% of which show up once; about 15% is in the top ten. Sequenced here: PBMCs, sampled 5 days after the yellow fever booster vaccination. The origin of the receptors is a man aged 25 to 45 who received the YFV17D yellow fever vaccine.

This clonotype was seen repeatedly, ten times or more. The rearrangement joins TRBV7-9 to TRBJ2-1, with 7 positions matching TRBD2. Per germline, CDR1 SEHNR and CDR2 FQNEAQ (reference sequence). Trimming cost V 0 bases and J 4 bases; bases outside gene matches: 0. The CDR3 sequence is 14 residues long. The CDR3: CASSLAGGYNEQFF. The CDR3 DNA reads as TGTGCCAGCAGCTTAGCGGGAGGGTACAATGAGCAGTTCTTC.

The V and J genes are TRBV10-1 and TRBJ2-3; TRBD2 agrees at 10 bases. The germline V gene encodes CDR1 WNHNN and CDR2 SYGVQD (reference sequence). The CDR3 is 15 amino acids. V was pared by 3 bases and J by 10 bases, with 10 bases of the junction left unmatched. Here the CDR3 DNA reads TGCGCCAGCAGTGACAGCGGGAGGGACACTTTGTCGCAGTATTTT. Translating it yields CASSDSGRDTLSQYF.

This clonotype was counted many times. The rearrangement links TRBV24-1 to TRBJ2-5; D possibly uses TRBD1 or TRBD2 (6 bases each). V lost 5 bases to trimming and J lost 4 bases, with 10 bases between them. CDR3 length: 13 amino acids. The V gene's germline CDR1 is KGHDR and CDR2 SFDVKD. The chain's CDR3 is CATSAPGAETQYF. CDR3 sequence (DNA): TGTGCCACCAGTGCCCCGGGGGCAGAGACCCAGTACTTC.

This clonotype was detected only a few times. The V and J genes are TRBV6-1 and TRBJ1-5; 10 nucleotides align to TRBD1. The CDR3 extends over 16 amino acids. Germline V gene lookup returns CDR1 MNHNS and CDR2 SASEGT. The V segment lost 5 bases and the J segment 3 bases; nucleotides outside the gene matches: 7. The CDR3 coding sequence is TGTGCCAGCAGTATTACGACAGGGGGCAACAATCAGCCCCAGCATTTT. As protein: CASSITTGGNNQPQHF.

This clonotype was counted at least ten times. The rearrangement joins TRBV6-2 or TRBV6-3 to TRBJ2-3; D unclear. Trimming pared 2 bases from V and 1 base from J, leaving 10 bases between. The CDR3 extends over 15 amino acids. CDR1 MNHEY and CDR2 SVGEGT come from the germline V gene. The CDR3 loop reads CASSYPGRGTDTQYF. DNA for the CDR3: TGTGCCAGCAGTTACCCCGGGCGAGGCACAGATACGCAGTATTTT.

DNA of the CDR3: TGCAGTGCCACCTCCCAGGGGGCGTCCTATGGCTACACCTTC. Protein sequence: CSATSQGASYGYTF. J is TRBJ1-2 and V is TRBV20-1, with TRBD1 matching over 8 bases. The V and J ends lost 6 bases and 4 bases, in that order; junction bases with no gene match: 10. CDR3 length: 14 amino acids. Germline CDR1 and CDR2: DFQATT and SNEGSKA (reference sequence).

This clonotype has a count of ten or more. The chain recombines TRBV12-3 or TRBV12-4 with TRBJ2-5; TRBD2 matches at 8 bases. The CDR3 totals 13 residues. V lost 6 bases, J lost 3 bases, and 3 bases stayed unmatched. The CDR3 reads CASRGAGEETQYF. In DNA, the CDR3 is TGTGCCAGCAGAGGAGCGGGAGAAGAGACCCAGTACTTC.

The sample holds a few counts of this clonotype. The CDR3 is CASSWTGGTEAFF. CDR3 DNA sequence: TGCGCCAGCAGCTGGACAGGGGGAACTGAAGCTTTCTTT. The chain joins TRBV5-1 to TRBJ1-1; 10 bases are shared with TRBD1. With 3 bases clipped from V and 5 bases from J, the junction kept 1 base outside the gene matches. The CDR3 sequence is 13 residues long. CDR1 and CDR2 (germline): SGHRS, YFSETQ.

A few counts support this clonotype. This chain connects TRBV6-2 or TRBV6-3 to TRBJ2-1; D ambiguous. Looked up from germline, CDR1 is MNHEY and CDR2 is SVGEGT. The CDR3 covers 13 residues. V was cut by 6 bases and J by 8 bases, with 14 bases left in between. CDR3 bases: TGTGCCAGCAGCAAGGTAGCTCGCGATGAGCAGTTCTTC. Translation gives CASSKVARDEQFF.

This clonotype was counted at least ten times. The chain joins TRBV14 to TRBJ2-2; 12 bases agree with TRBD2. Germline V gives CDR1 SGHDN, CDR2 FVKESK. J lost 3 bases, V lost 4 bases, and 6 bases had no gene match. This CDR3 region has 17 residues. In nucleotides, the CDR3 is TGTGCCAGCAGCCTTATGACTAGCGGGAGAGACACCGGGGAGCTGTTTTTT. This sequence encodes CASSLMTSGRDTGELFF.

This chain connects TRBV5-5 to TRBJ2-1; D is perhaps TRBD1 (5 bases). This CDR3 is 14 amino acids long. Germline CDR1 is SGHKS and CDR2 is YYEKEE (reference sequence). Trimming took off 4 bases at V and 6 bases at J, with 14 bases between the two ends. CDR3 loop: CASSSLDGANEQFF. CDR3 in DNA: TGTGCCAGCAGCAGCCTAGATGGGGCCAATGAGCAGTTCTTC.

This clonotype was observed at least ten times. The V gene is TRBV29-1, the J gene TRBJ2-4; D unclear. Trimming cost V 6 bases and J 5 bases, with 14 bases left between them. Per the germline V gene, CDR1 is SQVTM and CDR2 is ANQGSEA. The CDR3 loop spans 13 amino acids. CDR3 coding DNA: TGCAGCGTCCCGTCGGGCCTAGAAAACATTCAGTACTTC. This encodes CSVPSGLENIQYF.

This clonotype occurred many times. The chain links TRBV30 to TRBJ2-2; D not resolved. V lost 4 bases and J 4 bases, leaving 16 bases between the germline ends. The CDR3 is made up of 15 amino acids. In germline, CDR1 is GTSNPN, CDR2 SVGIG (reference sequence). The CDR3 DNA reads as TGTGCCTGGAACGGGTGGGCACCCTCCACCGGGGAGCTGTTTTTT. It codes for CAWNGWAPSTGELFF.